Reported below is one TCR beta chain. Its antigen is not known. The treatment is: roughly 20 received Ad26.COV2.S at low or high dose, single or two shots; roughly five received placebo; per-sample allocation not given. It was on day 63 after the first vaccine or placebo injection that samples were taken. Clones were read by immunoSEQ multiplex PCR, and TCRdb kept only the in-frame ones, dropping some. The profile shows 450,000 to 550,000 clones, 89% of them singletons. The record originates from a study of Ad26.COV2.S vaccination and SARS-CoV-2 variants. Study-level findings and limits: Measurements of TCR breadth and depth may have given underestimates of the total T cell responses.

V shed 2 bases and J 3 bases; nucleotides not matched to a gene: 2. CDR3 length: 15 amino acids. Germline CDR1 reads SGHKS; CDR2 reads YYEKEE (reference sequence). The TCR comes from a person between 18 and 60 years old who received the Ad26.COV2.S COVID-19 vaccine or a placebo. Here the sequenced sample was peripheral blood, taken in a trial of Ad26.COV2.S vaccine versus placebo. The rearrangement uses TRBV5-5 and TRBJ2-6; 7 positions match TRBD1. The CDR3 bases are TGTGCCAGCAGCTTAACAGGGGTTGGGGCCAACGTCCTGACTTTC. It specifies CASSLTGVGANVLTF.